This T cell receptor (beta chain) emerged from a study of blood T cell repertoires in COVID-19. Overall study context: The origin of the acute and convalescent COVID-19 samples was the United States, Italy and Spain. The analysed material was cDNA or gDNA that came from T cells, B-cell-depleted T cells, or PBMCs.

CDR3 length: 15 residues. Trimming removed 2 bases from V and 4 bases from J, with 12 bases in between. Germline CDR1 is LGHDT and CDR2 is YNNKEL (reference sequence). Original analysis: Counts of nucleated cells, estimated from reference gene primer amplification, were obtained. TCRdb keeps only in-frame clones here, not all; method: immunoSEQ multiplex PCR. V, J and clone size were drawn from that table, and D and trimming were deduced from the DNA. The sample holds more than 110,000 clones, about three quarters seen once. The sample consisted of peripheral blood. V is TRBV3-1 (or the pseudogene TRBV3-2) and J is TRBJ1-5; D is unclear. The origin of this receptor is an elderly man with acute or convalescent COVID-19. The CDR3 DNA reads TGTGCCAGCAGCCAACGGGGAGGGAATAATCAGCCCCAGCATTTT. The encoded protein is CASSQRGGNNQPQHF.